The subject of this entry is one T cell receptor beta chain. The data belong to a study of shared clonotypes between healthy human individuals. Per the original data handling: As immunoSEQ supplied junction-only sequences (without quality scores), filtering differed. Clones were read by immunoSEQ multiplex PCR, and TCRdb kept only the in-frame ones, dropping some. V and J calls and clone size come straight from that table; D and trimming were deduced from the DNA. The sample holds some 2,100,000 clones, more than 90% seen once. This CDR3 contains 12 residues. Looked up from germline, CDR1 is MNHNS and CDR2 is SASEGT. V was trimmed by 5 bases and J by 4 bases, leaving 6 bases between them.

The chain couples TRBV6-1 to TRBJ2-1; no clear D. This TCR came from a man aged 18-30 years in good health. The sample consisted of naive CD4+ T cells sorted from blood. Sample subset: CD45RA+ positively selected. The CDR3 loop is CASSLGYNEQFF. DNA for the CDR3: TGTGCCAGCAGTTTGGGATACAATGAGCAGTTCTTC.